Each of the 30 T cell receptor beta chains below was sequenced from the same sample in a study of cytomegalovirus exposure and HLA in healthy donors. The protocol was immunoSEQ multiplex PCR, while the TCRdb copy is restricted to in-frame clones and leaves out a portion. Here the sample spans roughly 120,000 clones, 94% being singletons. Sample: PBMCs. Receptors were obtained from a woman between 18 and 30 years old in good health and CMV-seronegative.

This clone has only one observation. CDR3 protein: CASSDRQGVYEKLFF. CDR3 DNA sequence: TGTGCCAGCAGTGACAGACAGGGGGTTTACGAAAAACTGTTTTTT. The chain is built from TRBV6-1 and TRBJ1-4; the match to TRBD1 covers 9 bases. Germline V gene lookup returns CDR1 MNHNS and CDR2 SASEGT. The CDR3 loop spans 15 amino acids. The V gene end was trimmed by 3 bases and the J gene end by 8 bases; junction bases not matched to a gene: 7.

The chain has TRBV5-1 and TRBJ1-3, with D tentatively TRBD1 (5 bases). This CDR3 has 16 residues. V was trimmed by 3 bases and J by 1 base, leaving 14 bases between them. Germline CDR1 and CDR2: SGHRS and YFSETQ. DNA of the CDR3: TGCGCCAGCAGCTCCTCAGGGATTTGGTCTGGAAACACCATATATTTT. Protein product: CASSSSGIWSGNTIYF.

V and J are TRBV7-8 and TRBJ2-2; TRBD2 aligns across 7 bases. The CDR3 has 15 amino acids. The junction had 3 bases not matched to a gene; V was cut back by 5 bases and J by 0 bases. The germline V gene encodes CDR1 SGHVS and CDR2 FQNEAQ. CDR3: CASSPSGANTGELFF. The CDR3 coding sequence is TGTGCCAGCAGCCCTAGCGGAGCGAACACCGGGGAGCTGTTTTTT.

In DNA form, the CDR3 reads TGCGCCAGCAGCTCGCTGGGCATGGGCTTTCTCTACGAGCAGTACTTC. This sequence encodes CASSSLGMGFLYEQYF. This chain uses TRBV5-1 with TRBJ2-7; D not certain. Germline V gives CDR1 SGHRS, CDR2 YFSETQ. The ends were cut back, 3 bases at V and 3 bases at J, with 19 bases in the middle. This CDR3 is built from 16 residues.

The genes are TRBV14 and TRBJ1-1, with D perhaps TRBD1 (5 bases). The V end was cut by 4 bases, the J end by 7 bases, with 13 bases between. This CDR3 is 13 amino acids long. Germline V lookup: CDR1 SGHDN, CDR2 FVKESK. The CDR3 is CASSPGFLGEAFF. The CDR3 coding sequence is TGTGCCAGCAGCCCAGGGTTTTTGGGTGAAGCTTTCTTT.

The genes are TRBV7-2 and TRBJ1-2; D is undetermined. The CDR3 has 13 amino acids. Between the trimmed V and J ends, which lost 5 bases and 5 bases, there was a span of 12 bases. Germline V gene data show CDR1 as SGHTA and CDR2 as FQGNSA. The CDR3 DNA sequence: TGTGCCAGCAGCCCGGGTGCGGGATATGGCTACACCTTC. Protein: CASSPGAGYGYTF.

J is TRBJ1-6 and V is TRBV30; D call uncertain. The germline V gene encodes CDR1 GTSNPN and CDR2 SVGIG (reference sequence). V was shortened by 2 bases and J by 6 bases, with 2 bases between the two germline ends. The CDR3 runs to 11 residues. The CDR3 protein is CAWSLNSPLHF. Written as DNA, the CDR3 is TGTGCCTGGAGTCTTAATTCACCCCTCCACTTT.

The CDR3 reads CASSLMTDNEQFF. CDR3 DNA sequence: TGTGCCAGCAGCCTCATGACAGACAATGAGCAGTTCTTC. This chain joins TRBV13 and TRBJ2-1; a weak D match, TRBD1 (5 bases). V was shortened by 5 bases and J by 5 bases, with 10 bases between the two germline ends. In germline, CDR1 is PRHDT, CDR2 FYEKMQ (reference sequence). This CDR3 region has 13 residues.

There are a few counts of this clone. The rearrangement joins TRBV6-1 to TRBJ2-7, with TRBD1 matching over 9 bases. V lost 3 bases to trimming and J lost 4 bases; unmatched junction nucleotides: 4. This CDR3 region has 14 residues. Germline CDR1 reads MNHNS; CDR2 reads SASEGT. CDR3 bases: TGTGCCAGCAGTGAGGGGACAGGGACTTACGAGCAGTACTTC. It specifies CASSEGTGTYEQYF.

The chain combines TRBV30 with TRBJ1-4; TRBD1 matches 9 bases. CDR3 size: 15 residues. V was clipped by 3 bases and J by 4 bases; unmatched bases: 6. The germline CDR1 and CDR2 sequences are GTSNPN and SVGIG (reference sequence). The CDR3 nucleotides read TGTGCCTGGAGGTGGGGACAGGGTAATAATGAAAAACTGTTTTTT. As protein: CAWRWGQGNNEKLFF.

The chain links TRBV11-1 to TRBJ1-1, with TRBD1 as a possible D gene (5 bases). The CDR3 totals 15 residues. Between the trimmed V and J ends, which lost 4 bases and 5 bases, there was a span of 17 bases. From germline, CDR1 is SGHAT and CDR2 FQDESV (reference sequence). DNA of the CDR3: TGTGCCAGCAGCTCGGCAGGGTATTCAAGGACTGAAGCTTTCTTT. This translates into CASSSAGYSRTEAFF.

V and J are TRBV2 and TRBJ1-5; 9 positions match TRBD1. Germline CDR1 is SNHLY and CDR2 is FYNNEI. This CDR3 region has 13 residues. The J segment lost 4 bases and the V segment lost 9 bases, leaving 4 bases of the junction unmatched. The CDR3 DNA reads TGTGCCAGTACGACAGGGGGTAATCAGCCCCAGCATTTT. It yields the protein CASTTGGNQPQHF. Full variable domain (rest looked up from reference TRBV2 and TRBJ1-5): EPEVTQTPSHQVTQMGQEVILRCVPISNHLYFYWYRQILGQKVEFLVSFYNNEISEKSEIFDDQFSVERPDGSNFTLKIRSTKLEDSAMYFCASTTGGNQPQHFGDGTRLSIL.

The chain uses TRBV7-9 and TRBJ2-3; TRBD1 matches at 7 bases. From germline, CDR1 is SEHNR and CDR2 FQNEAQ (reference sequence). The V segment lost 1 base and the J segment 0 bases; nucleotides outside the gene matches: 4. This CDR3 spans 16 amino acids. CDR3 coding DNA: TGTGCCAGCAGCTTAGGACAGGGACATAGCACAGATACGCAGTATTTT. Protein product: CASSLGQGHSTDTQYF.

The CDR3 sequence: CASGAGSNTGELFF. CDR3 DNA: TGTGCCAGTGGAGCGGGATCGAACACCGGGGAGCTGTTTTTT. The chain joins TRBV19 to TRBJ2-2; TRBD2 aligns across 7 bases. V dropped 8 bases and J dropped 0; count of bases not matched to a gene: 3. The CDR3 contains 14 residues. Germline CDR1 and CDR2: LNHDA and SQIVND (reference sequence).

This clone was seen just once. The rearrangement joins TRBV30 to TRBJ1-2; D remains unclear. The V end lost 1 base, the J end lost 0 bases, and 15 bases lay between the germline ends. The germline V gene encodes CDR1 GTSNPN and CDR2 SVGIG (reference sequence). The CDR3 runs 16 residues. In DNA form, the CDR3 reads TGTGCCTGGAGTGGCCTCCTCGGGGTAGCTAACTATGGCTACACCTTC. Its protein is CAWSGLLGVANYGYTF.

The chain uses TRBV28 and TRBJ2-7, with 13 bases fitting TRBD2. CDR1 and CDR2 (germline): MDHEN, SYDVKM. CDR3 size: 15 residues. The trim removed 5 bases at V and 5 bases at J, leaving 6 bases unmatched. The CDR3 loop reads CASSPRTSGSDEQYF. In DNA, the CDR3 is TGTGCCAGCAGTCCACGGACTAGCGGGAGCGACGAGCAGTACTTC.

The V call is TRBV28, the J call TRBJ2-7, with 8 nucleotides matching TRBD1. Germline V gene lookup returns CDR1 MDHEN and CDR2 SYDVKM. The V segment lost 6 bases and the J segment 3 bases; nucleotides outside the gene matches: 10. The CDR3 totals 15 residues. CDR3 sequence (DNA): TGTGCCAGCAGGCCTCCTGGACAGGGACTCTACGAGCAGTACTTC. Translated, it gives CASRPPGQGLYEQYF.

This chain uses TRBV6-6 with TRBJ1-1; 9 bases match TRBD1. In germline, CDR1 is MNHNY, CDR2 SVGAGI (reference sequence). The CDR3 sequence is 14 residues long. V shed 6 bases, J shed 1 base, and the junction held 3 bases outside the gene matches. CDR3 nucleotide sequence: TGTGCCAGCAGGGTGGGACAGGGGAACACTGAAGCTTTCTTT. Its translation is CASRVGQGNTEAFF.

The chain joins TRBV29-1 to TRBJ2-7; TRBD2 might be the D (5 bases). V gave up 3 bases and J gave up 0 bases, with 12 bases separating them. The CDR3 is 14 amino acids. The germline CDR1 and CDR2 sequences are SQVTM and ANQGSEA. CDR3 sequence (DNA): TGCAGCGTTGACGGGGTGCAGGACTCCTACGAGCAGTACTTC. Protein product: CSVDGVQDSYEQYF.

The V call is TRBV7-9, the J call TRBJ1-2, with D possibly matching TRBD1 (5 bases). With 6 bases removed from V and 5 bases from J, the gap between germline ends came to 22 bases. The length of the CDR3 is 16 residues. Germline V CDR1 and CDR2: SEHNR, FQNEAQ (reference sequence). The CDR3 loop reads CASSTTDRPEIYGYTF. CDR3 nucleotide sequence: TGTGCCAGCAGTACAACAGACAGACCGGAAATTTATGGCTACACCTTC.

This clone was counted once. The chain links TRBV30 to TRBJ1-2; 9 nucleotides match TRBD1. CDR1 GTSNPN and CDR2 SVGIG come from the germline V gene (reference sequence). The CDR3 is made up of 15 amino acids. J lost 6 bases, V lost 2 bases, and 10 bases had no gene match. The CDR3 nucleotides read TGTGCCTGGAGTCATTCTTTCCGGGACAGGGATGGCTACACCTTC. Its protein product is CAWSHSFRDRDGYTF.

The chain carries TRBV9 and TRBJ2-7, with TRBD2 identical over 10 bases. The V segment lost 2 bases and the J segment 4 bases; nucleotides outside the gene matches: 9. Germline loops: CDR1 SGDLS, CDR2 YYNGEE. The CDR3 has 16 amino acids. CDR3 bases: TGTGCCAGCAGCGTTCTAGCGGGAGCGAGGGAGTACGAGCAGTACTTC. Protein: CASSVLAGAREYEQYF.

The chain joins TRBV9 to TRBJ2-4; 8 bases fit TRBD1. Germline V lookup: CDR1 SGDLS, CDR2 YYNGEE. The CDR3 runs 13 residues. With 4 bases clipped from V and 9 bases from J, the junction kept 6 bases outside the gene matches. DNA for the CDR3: TGTGCCAGCAGCATCGACAGGGGTGGCATTCAGTACTTC. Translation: CASSIDRGGIQYF. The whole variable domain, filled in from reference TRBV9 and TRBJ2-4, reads DSGVTQTPKHLITATGQRVTLRCSPRSGDLSVYWYQQSLDQGLQFLIQYYNGEERAKGNILERFSAQQFPDLHSELNLSSLELGDSALYFCASSIDRGGIQYFGAGTRLSVL.

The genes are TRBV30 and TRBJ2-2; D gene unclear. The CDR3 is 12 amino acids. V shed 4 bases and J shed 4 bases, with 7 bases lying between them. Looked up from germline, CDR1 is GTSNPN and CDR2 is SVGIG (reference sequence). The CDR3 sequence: CAWIPVTGELFF. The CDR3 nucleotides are TGTGCCTGGATCCCCGTCACCGGGGAGCTGTTTTTT.

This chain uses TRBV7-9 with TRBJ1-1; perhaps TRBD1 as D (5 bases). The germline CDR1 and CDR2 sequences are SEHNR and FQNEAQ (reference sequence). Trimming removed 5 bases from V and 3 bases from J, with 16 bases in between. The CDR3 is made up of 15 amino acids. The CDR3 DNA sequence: TGTGCCAGCAGCAATCAGCGGGGGTGGGACACTGAAGCTTTCTTT. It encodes CASSNQRGWDTEAFF.

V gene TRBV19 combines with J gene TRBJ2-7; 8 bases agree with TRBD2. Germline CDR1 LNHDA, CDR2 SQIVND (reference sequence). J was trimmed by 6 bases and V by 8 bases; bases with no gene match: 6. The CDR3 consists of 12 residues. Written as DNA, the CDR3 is TGTGCCAGTGACAGCGGGAGCGGCGAGCAGTACTTC. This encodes CASDSGSGEQYF. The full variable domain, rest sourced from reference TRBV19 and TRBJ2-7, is DGGITQSPKYLFRKEGQNVTLSCEQNLNHDAMYWYRQDPGQGLRLIYYSQIVNDFQKGDIAEGYSVSREKKESFPLTVTSAQKNPTAFYLCASDSGSGEQYFGPGTRLTVT.

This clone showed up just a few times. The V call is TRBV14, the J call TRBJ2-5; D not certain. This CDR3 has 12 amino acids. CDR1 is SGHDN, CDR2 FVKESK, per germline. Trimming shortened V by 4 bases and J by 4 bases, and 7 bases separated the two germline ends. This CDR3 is CASSPLGETQYF. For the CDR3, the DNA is TGTGCCAGCAGCCCGCTAGGAGAGACCCAGTACTTC.

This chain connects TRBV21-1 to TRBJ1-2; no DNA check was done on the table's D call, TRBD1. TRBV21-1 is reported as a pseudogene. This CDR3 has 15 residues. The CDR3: CASSRQGPLNYGYTF. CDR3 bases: TGTGCCAGCAGCAGGCAGGGCCCTCTTAACTATGGCTACACCTTC.

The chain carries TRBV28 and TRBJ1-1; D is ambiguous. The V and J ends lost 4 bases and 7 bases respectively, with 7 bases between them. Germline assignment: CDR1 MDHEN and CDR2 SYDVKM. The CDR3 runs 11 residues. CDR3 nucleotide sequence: TGTGCCAGCAGTTACCAGTATGAAGCTTTCTTT. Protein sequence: CASSYQYEAFF.

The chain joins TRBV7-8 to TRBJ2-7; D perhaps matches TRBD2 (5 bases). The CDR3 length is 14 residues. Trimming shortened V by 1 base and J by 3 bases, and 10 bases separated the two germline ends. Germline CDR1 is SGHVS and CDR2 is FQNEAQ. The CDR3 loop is CASSLDPDYYEQYF. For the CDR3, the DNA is TGTGCCAGCAGCTTAGATCCCGACTACTACGAGCAGTACTTC.